This T cell receptor beta chain was sequenced in a study of T-cell memory formation after mild COVID-19. Germline CDR1 SQVTM, CDR2 ANQGSEA. With 7 bases clipped from V and 6 bases from J, the junction kept 5 bases outside the gene matches. The CDR3 runs 15 residues. TCRdb redid the calling of the 5' RACE reads with MiXCR, one entry per CDR3 protein. This sample has 50,000 or so distinct CDR3 sequences, with 25% to 30% found just once. The material sequenced was PBMCs or a T cell subset sorted from them (not recorded which). This TCR derives from a man aged 18 to 35 who had mild COVID-19 (a few samples of this study predate the infection). Cell type and time point are not known. The genes are TRBV29-1 and TRBJ2-2, with 16 bases fitting TRBD2. CDR3 sequence: CSAAGLAGGAGELFF. The CDR3 nucleotides are TGCAGCGCCGCGGGACTAGCGGGGGGGGCCGGGGAGCTGTTTTTT.